This T cell receptor beta chain was documented in a study of blood T cells in healthy people across ages. The second PCR ran roughly 7 to 12 cycles with a sample-barcoded 5' primer and J-beta primers. TCRdb re-called the 5' RACE reads with MiXCR, one entry per CDR3 protein. Found here are 1.5 million to 2 million distinct CDR3 sequences, roughly 49% of them singletons; the top ten hold roughly 2%. Total RNA extracted from each sample amounted to at least 6 micrograms. Comment on this clonotype: The antigen remains undetermined.

The CDR3 is 16 amino acids. CDR1 and CDR2 from the germline V gene are MNHEY and SVGEGT. V was pared by 5 bases and J by 9 bases, with 13 bases of the junction left unmatched. Notes on the study in general: Since the PBMCs were unsorted, naive and antigen-experienced cells could not be conclusively compared. Whereas aged donors had fewer naive CD4+ cells, long-lived donors had more of them and higher diversity.

This rearrangement joins TRBV6-2 or TRBV6-3 to TRBJ1-2; the match to TRBD1 covers 12 bases. This TCR was sampled from a woman aged 40 to 55 in good health. The sample comprised blood. The CDR3 DNA is TGTGCCAGCAGTGGAGGGACAGGGGGCCTAACCGGACGCTACACCTTC. Protein sequence: CASSGGTGGLTGRYTF.